The sequence of this TCR beta chain was determined in a study of blood T cell repertoires in COVID-19. As for the study in general: COVID-19 samples, acute and convalescent, were from the United States, Italy and Spain. The analysed material was cDNA or gDNA that came from T cells, B-cell-depleted T cells, or PBMCs.

Participants were aged roughly 18 to 90 years, lived in about two dozen US areas, and enrolled virtually. Participants were placed into cohorts based on the clinical history they reported. The repertoire was sequenced with immunoSEQ multiplex PCR; TCRdb's copy has only in-frame clones and lacks some. The sample comprises 140,000 to 150,000 clones, 70% to 90% of which are singletons, and 1.2% rests with the top ten. Germline CDR1 reads LNHDA; CDR2 reads SQIVND (reference sequence). Trimming pared 4 bases from V and 2 bases from J, leaving 9 bases between. The CDR3 spans 14 residues. Sequenced material: PBMCs or T cells enriched from blood (not recorded which). J is TRBJ1-3 and V is TRBV19; weak D call: TRBD1 (6 bases). The sequence was obtained from a woman aged 25 to 45 with acute COVID-19. In nucleotides, the CDR3 is TGTGCCAGTAGTAGGAACAGGGCTGGAAACACCATATATTTT. Its translation: CASSRNRAGNTIYF.